Presented here are 4 T cell receptor beta chains from one specimen sequenced in a study of T cells in localized non-small cell lung cancer. Profiled with immunoSEQ multiplex PCR; TCRdb holds only in-frame clones, not every one. The sample has tens of thousands of clones, about 85% seen once. The sample here was peripheral blood mononuclear cells, taken before any cancer treatment. The origin of the receptors is a man between 40 and 75 years old with stage III lung adenocarcinoma.

V and J are TRBV11-3 and TRBJ2-3; 11 nucleotides line up with TRBD2. This CDR3 is built from 18 residues. After removal of 5 bases from V and 4 bases from J, the junction contained 14 bases not matched to a gene. The germline V gene encodes CDR1 SGHNT and CDR2 YENEEA. CDR3 amino acids: CASSRRASGGTRADTQYF. CDR3 coding DNA: TGTGCCAGCAGCCGTAGGGCTAGCGGGGGGACGCGAGCAGATACGCAGTATTTT. Drawing the rest from reference TRBV11-3 and TRBJ2-3, the complete variable domain is EAGVVQSPRYKIIEKKQPVAFWCNPISGHNTLYWYLQNLGQGPELLIRYENEEAVDDSQLPKDRFSAERLKGVDSTLKIQPAELGDSAVYLCASSRRASGGTRADTQYFGPGTRLTVL.

The rearrangement joins TRBV9 to TRBJ2-5, with 10 nucleotides matching TRBD1. The CDR3 totals 16 residues. CDR1 and CDR2 (germline): SGDLS, YYNGEE. Trimming at V came to 2 bases and at J to 5 bases, leaving 9 bases not matched to a gene. DNA for the CDR3: TGTGCCAGCAGCGTTGGGGGACAGGGGATGGGCGAGACCCAGTACTTC. Translating gives CASSVGGQGMGETQYF.

The chain joins TRBV6-5 to TRBJ1-6; 10 bases line up with TRBD1. The J segment lost 10 bases and the V segment lost 5 bases, leaving 8 bases of the junction unmatched. This CDR3 is 15 amino acids long. CDR1 is MNHEY and CDR2 is SVGAGI in the germline V gene. Written as DNA, the CDR3 is TGTGCCAGCAGTACCGGACAGGGGGGATTCTCACCCCTCCACTTT. It specifies CASSTGQGGFSPLHF.

This chain uses TRBV7-9 with TRBJ2-1, with a weak D call TRBD1 (6 bases). This CDR3 has 16 amino acids. Trimming left V 2 bases short and J 0 bases short, with 11 bases between. Germline V gene lookup returns CDR1 SEHNR and CDR2 FQNEAQ (reference sequence). The CDR3 is CASSLSRDNSYNEQFF. In DNA, the CDR3 is TGTGCCAGCAGCTTATCTCGGGACAACTCCTACAATGAGCAGTTCTTC.